What follows are 24 T cell receptor beta chains derived from one specimen sequenced in a study of blood T cell repertoires in COVID-19. The repertoire was sequenced with immunoSEQ multiplex PCR; TCRdb's copy has only in-frame clones and lacks some. The table includes about 260,000 clones, 70% to 90% detected once. Sequencing input: peripheral blood. The origin of the receptors is a young man with active or convalescent COVID-19.

This sequence joins TRBV19 and TRBJ1-5, with D unresolved. The CDR3 consists of 16 residues. Trimming removed 6 bases from V and 2 bases from J, with 17 bases in between. From germline, CDR1 is LNHDA and CDR2 SQIVND (reference sequence). In DNA, the CDR3 is TGTGCCAGTAGCCGCCGAGGCGGCGAGGGCAATCAGCCCCAGCATTTT. This sequence encodes CASSRRGGEGNQPQHF.

The J gene is TRBJ2-7, the V gene TRBV19; TRBD2 matches 10 bases. Per germline, CDR1 LNHDA and CDR2 SQIVND (reference sequence). The CDR3 contains 15 residues. V lost 3 bases to trimming and J lost 2 bases; unmatched junction nucleotides: 4. The CDR3 loop is CASSISLAGAYEQYF. For the CDR3, the DNA is TGTGCCAGTAGTATTAGCCTAGCGGGGGCCTACGAGCAGTACTTC.

V usage is TRBV6-5 and J usage is TRBJ2-2; 7 positions match TRBD1. The trim removed 4 bases at V and 4 bases at J, leaving 0 bases unmatched. The CDR3 loop spans 13 amino acids. Germline lookup yields CDR1 MNHEY and CDR2 SVGAGI. In nucleotides, the CDR3 is TGTGCCAGCAGTTGGGACAGCACCGGGGAGCTGTTTTTT. Translated, it gives CASSWDSTGELFF.

V and J are TRBV3-1 (or the pseudogene TRBV3-2) and TRBJ1-6; D is ambiguous. CDR1 is LGHDT and CDR2 is YNNKEL in the germline V gene (reference sequence). This CDR3 comprises 16 residues. Trimming stripped 0 bases from V and 9 bases from J, with 15 bases between. In nucleotides, the CDR3 is TGTGCCAGCAGCCAAGAATTGGACTTAGCACGTTCACCCCTCCACTTT. The encoded protein is CASSQELDLARSPLHF.

This clone has just a few counts. This sequence joins TRBV5-1 and TRBJ2-7, with 9 bases that match TRBD1. Germline assignment: CDR1 SGHRS and CDR2 YFSETQ. The ends lost 2 bases at V and 3 bases at J; junction bases unmatched: 6. This CDR3 comprises 15 residues. The CDR3 DNA follows: TGCGCCAGCAGCTTCCGGGACAGGGAAATCTACGAGCAGTACTTC. Protein sequence: CASSFRDREIYEQYF.

The sample holds one count of this clone. The CDR3 DNA reads as TGTGCCAGTCGACAGGGCCTCAATGAAAAACTGTTTTTT. Residues: CASRQGLNEKLFF. The chain is built from TRBV7-8 and TRBJ1-4, with 7 bases identical to TRBD1. V lost 9 bases, J lost 5 bases, and 6 bases stayed unmatched. The CDR3 loop spans 13 amino acids. Looked up from germline, CDR1 is SGHVS and CDR2 is FQNEAQ.

The CDR3 DNA reads TGTGCCACCAGCAGAAGAGGGACTGGCACAGATACGCAGTATTTT. Translated: CATSRRGTGTDTQYF. The J gene is TRBJ2-3, the V gene TRBV15; possible D gene TRBD2, 6 bases. CDR1 and CDR2 from the germline V gene are LNHNV and YYDKDF (reference sequence). Trimming pared 2 bases from V and 1 base from J, leaving 10 bases between. This CDR3 contains 15 residues.

The gene calls are TRBV28 and TRBJ1-6; maybe TRBD1 (5 bases). The germline V gene has CDR1 MDHEN and CDR2 SYDVKM. The CDR3 runs 14 residues. Trimming left V 6 bases short and J 14 bases short, with 20 bases between. The CDR3 region is CASRRDGGVFTLHF. The CDR3 nucleotides are TGTGCCAGCAGACGTGACGGGGGTGTATTCACCCTCCACTTT.

The chain recombines TRBV7-9 with TRBJ2-7; no clear D gene. Trimming took off 8 bases at V and 9 bases at J, with 26 bases between the two ends. The CDR3 is 15 residues long. Germline CDR1 is SEHNR and CDR2 is FQNEAQ (reference sequence). CDR3: CASANSALSSVVQYF. The CDR3 bases are TGTGCCAGCGCAAACTCCGCGTTATCATCCGTCGTGCAGTACTTC. Using reference TRBV7-9 and TRBJ2-7 for the parts outside the CDR3, the full variable domain is DTGVSQNPRHKITKRGQNVTFRCDPISEHNRLYWYRQTLGQGPEFLTYFQNEAQLEKSRLLSDRFSAERPKGSFSTLEIQRTEQGDSAMYLCASANSALSSVVQYFGPGTRLTVT.

The chain employs TRBV3-1 (or the pseudogene TRBV3-2) and TRBJ1-6; D is uncertain. Germline V gives CDR1 LGHDT, CDR2 YNNKEL (reference sequence). V was cut by 1 base and J by 0 bases, with 13 bases left in between. The CDR3 loop spans 18 amino acids. The CDR3 sequence: CASSQVHAGSSYNSPLHF. DNA of the CDR3: TGTGCCAGCAGCCAAGTCCATGCGGGGAGCTCCTATAATTCACCCCTCCACTTT.

The chain is built from TRBV5-8 and TRBJ1-5; 8 positions agree with TRBD1. Per the germline V gene, CDR1 is SGHTS and CDR2 is YDEGEE. The CDR3 is made up of 15 amino acids. V trimming: 4 bases; J trimming: 5 bases; junction bases outside the gene matches: 8. CDR3: CASSARDRSHQPQHF. The CDR3 DNA reads as TGTGCCAGCAGCGCCCGGGACAGGTCCCATCAGCCCCAGCATTTT. The variable domain in full, completed from reference TRBV5-8 and TRBJ1-5, reads EAGVTQSPTHLIKTRGQQATLRCSPISGHTSVYWYQQALGLGLQFLLWYDEGEERNRGNFPPRFSGRQFPNYSSELNVNALELEDSALYLCASSARDRSHQPQHFGDGTRLSIL.

The chain joins TRBV4-1 to TRBJ2-7, with D possibly being TRBD1 (6 bases). CDR1 and CDR2 (germline): MGHRA, YSYEKL. This CDR3 is 14 amino acids long. The V and J ends lost 2 bases and 7 bases respectively, with 15 bases between them. The CDR3 loop is CASSQTNTGLEQYF. CDR3 nucleotide sequence: TGCGCCAGCAGCCAAACCAATACAGGGTTGGAGCAGTACTTC.

This clone appeared a single time. This sequence joins TRBV4-3 and TRBJ2-5; 10 bases match TRBD1. The V gene end was trimmed by 0 bases and the J gene end by 2 bases; junction bases not matched to a gene: 9. The CDR3 spans 18 residues. Germline V gives CDR1 LGHNA, CDR2 YSLEER. CDR3 loop: CASSQEWYGTGVQETQYF. As DNA, the CDR3 is TGCGCCAGCAGCCAAGAGTGGTACGGGACAGGGGTTCAAGAGACCCAGTACTTC.

The gene calls are TRBV5-5 and TRBJ2-2, with 8 positions matching TRBD1. The CDR3 spans 15 residues. The J segment lost 6 bases and the V segment lost 0 bases, leaving 4 bases of the junction unmatched. Germline CDR1 and CDR2: SGHKS and YYEKEE (reference sequence). CDR3 in DNA: TGTGCCAGCAGCTTGGTTCAGGGGGCGCCCGGGGAGCTGTTTTTT. It specifies CASSLVQGAPGELFF.

The chain has TRBV19 and TRBJ2-7, with 9 bases aligning to TRBD2. Trimming cost V 6 bases and J 2 bases; bases outside gene matches: 8. The CDR3 loop spans 15 amino acids. Germline V gives CDR1 LNHDA, CDR2 SQIVND (reference sequence). The CDR3: CASSAASGVPYEQYF. For the CDR3, the DNA is TGTGCCAGTAGCGCCGCTAGCGGGGTACCCTACGAGCAGTACTTC.

The rearrangement uses TRBV29-1 and TRBJ1-2; D gene unclear. Germline lookup yields CDR1 SQVTM and CDR2 ANQGSEA. Between the trimmed V and J ends, which lost 6 bases and 2 bases, there was a span of 10 bases. The CDR3 has 12 residues. Here the CDR3 DNA reads TGCAGCGTCTTCACAGAAAACTATGGCTACACCTTC. Translating it yields CSVFTENYGYTF.

The chain has TRBV3-1 (or the pseudogene TRBV3-2) and TRBJ1-1; tentative D call: TRBD1 (6 bases). The length of the CDR3 is 11 residues. Trimming took off 4 bases at V and 11 bases at J, with 11 bases between the two ends. Germline CDR1 is LGHDT and CDR2 is YNNKEL (reference sequence). The CDR3 region is CASSPGRGAFF. CDR3 in DNA: TGTGCCAGCAGCCCTGGGAGGGGGGCTTTCTTT.

There are a few counts of this clone. The chain joins TRBV4-1 to TRBJ1-1, with 9 bases identical to TRBD1. This CDR3 region has 14 residues. CDR1 is MGHRA, CDR2 YSYEKL, per germline. With V trimmed by 0 bases and J by 6 bases, 2 bases remained unmatched. The CDR3 spells CASSQDRDRAEAFF. The CDR3 region has the DNA TGCGCCAGCAGCCAAGACCGGGACAGGGCTGAAGCTTTCTTT.

The DNA for the CDR3 is TGCGCCAGCAGCTTGGAGTCAGGGGCGAACTATGGCTACACCTTC. Protein: CASSLESGANYGYTF. This sequence joins TRBV5-1 and TRBJ1-2; D is possibly TRBD1 (6 bases). CDR1 is SGHRS, CDR2 YFSETQ, per germline. The CDR3 contains 15 residues. The germline V and J ends were trimmed by 0 bases and 2 bases, with 11 bases remaining between them.

This chain connects TRBV4-1 to TRBJ2-3; 9 positions match TRBD2. The germline V gene encodes CDR1 MGHRA and CDR2 YSYEKL. The junction had 5 bases not matched to a gene; V was cut back by 0 bases and J by 1 base. The CDR3 covers 17 residues. This CDR3 reads CASSQEAAGGGTDTQYF. The CDR3, as DNA: TGCGCCAGCAGCCAAGAAGCGGCGGGGGGGGGCACAGATACGCAGTATTTT.

This clone was observed once. This chain connects TRBV7-9 to TRBJ1-3, with TRBD1 matching 7 bases. The V gene's germline CDR1 is SEHNR and CDR2 FQNEAQ (reference sequence). The CDR3 runs to 14 residues. The ends lost 1 base at V and 7 bases at J; junction bases unmatched: 4. This CDR3 reads CASSLEGARNTIYF. DNA of the CDR3: TGTGCCAGCAGCTTAGAGGGGGCAAGGAACACCATATATTTT.

CDR3 protein: CASSSPLGTGSYEQYF. The CDR3 nucleotides read TGTGCCAGCAGTAGCCCCCTCGGGACAGGCTCCTACGAGCAGTACTTC. The chain uses TRBV25-1 and TRBJ2-7; 8 nucleotides agree with TRBD1. There are 16 residues in the CDR3. CDR1 and CDR2 from the germline V gene are MGHDK and SYGVNS. V shed 5 bases, J shed 0 bases, and the junction held 9 bases outside the gene matches.

The V gene is TRBV5-4, the J gene TRBJ2-3, with TRBD2 identical over 10 bases. J was trimmed by 3 bases and V by 4 bases; bases with no gene match: 8. The CDR3 totals 16 residues. Germline V gene lookup returns CDR1 SGHNT and CDR2 YYREEE (reference sequence). CDR3 loop: CASSTLSGGLTDTQYF. The CDR3 DNA sequence: TGTGCCAGCAGCACCCTTAGCGGGGGGTTGACAGATACGCAGTATTTT. The variable domain in full, with the rest retrieved from reference TRBV5-4 and TRBJ2-3, is ETGVTQSPTHLIKTRGQQVTLRCSSQSGHNTVSWYQQALGQGPQFIFQYYREEENGRGNFPPRFSGLQFPNYSSELNVNALELDDSALYLCASSTLSGGLTDTQYFGPGTRLTVL.

This clone came up a few times. V is TRBV25-1 and J is TRBJ1-1; D is perhaps TRBD1 (5 bases). The CDR3 totals 13 residues. V shed 7 bases and J shed 4 bases, with 13 bases lying between them. Germline CDR1 reads MGHDK; CDR2 reads SYGVNS. CDR3 protein: CASTTTGRTEAFF. The CDR3 DNA reads as TGTGCCAGCACTACTACAGGCCGCACTGAAGCTTTCTTT.